A selection of T cell receptor beta chains follows, all from one sample in a study of OX40 agonist ivuxolimab in advanced cancers. Profiling relied on immunoSEQ multiplex PCR, and the TCRdb table lists in-frame clones only, not all of them. The data contain over 60,000 clones, 70% to 90% of them seen just once; the ten biggest clones take up 0.86%. The sequenced sample was CD4+ or CD8+ T cells sorted from blood, obtained in a trial of the OX40 agonist ivuxolimab. Receptors were obtained from an adult with an advanced solid tumor such as melanoma, head and neck, liver or kidney cancer. CDR3s include the opening cysteine and the closing phenylalanine or tryptophan. The D gene is left open where the match is weak. Expanded clones get a size class; other rows say once, few or many, or leave the size out.

CDR3 protein,CDR3 DNA,D gene,V gene,clone size,J gene
CASRPVVAGVPETQYF,TGTGCCAGCAGACCGGTGGTAGCGGGGGTTCCAGAGACCCAGTACTTC,TRBD2,TRBV7-2,.,TRBJ2-5
CASSRILFSNQPQHF,TGCGCCAGCAGCCGGATCTTATTTAGCAATCAGCCCCAGCATTTT,.,TRBV4-1,.,TRBJ1-5
CASSPYQGRVQPQHF,TGTGCCAGCAGTCCCTATCAGGGGAGGGTTCAGCCCCAGCATTTT,.,TRBV6-5,.,TRBJ1-5
CASSLRAGNTDTQYF,TGTGCCAGCAGCTTGCGAGCGGGAAACACAGATACGCAGTATTTT,TRBD2,TRBV5-4,.,TRBJ2-3
CATERGTGNTIYF,TGTGCCACCGAAAGAGGGACTGGAAACACCATATATTTT,.,TRBV6-1,.,TRBJ1-3
CASSQDRASYNEQFF,TGTGCCAGCAGCCAGGACAGGGCCTCCTACAATGAGCAGTTCTTC,TRBD1,TRBV28,.,TRBJ2-1
CASSQNRENEQFF,TGCGCCAGCAGCCAGAACAGGGAGAATGAGCAGTTCTTC,.,TRBV5-1,.,TRBJ2-1
CASSEAGTGDNEQFF,TGTGCCAGCAGTGAAGCCGGGACAGGGGACAATGAGCAGTTCTTC,TRBD1,TRBV6-1,.,TRBJ2-1
CASSPGQGAFEKLFF,TGTGCCAGCTCACCAGGACAGGGGGCGTTCGAAAAACTGTTTTTT,TRBD1,TRBV18,.,TRBJ1-4
CASSPQGTSSALRANTGELFF,TGTGCCAGCAGCCCTCAAGGTACGAGCTCGGCCCTAAGGGCGAACACCGGGGAGCTGTTTTTT,.,TRBV9,.,TRBJ2-2
CSEGGTDTQYF,TGCAGTGAGGGTGGCACAGATACGCAGTATTTT,.,TRBV20-1,.,TRBJ2-3
CATSERGPPDGELFF,TGTGCCACCAGCGAAAGAGGCCCCCCAGACGGGGAGCTGTTTTTT,.,TRBV15,.,TRBJ2-2
CASSSNTGFRGAFF,TGTGCCAGCAGCTCCAATACAGGGTTTCGGGGAGCTTTCTTT,.,TRBV7-2,once,TRBJ1-1